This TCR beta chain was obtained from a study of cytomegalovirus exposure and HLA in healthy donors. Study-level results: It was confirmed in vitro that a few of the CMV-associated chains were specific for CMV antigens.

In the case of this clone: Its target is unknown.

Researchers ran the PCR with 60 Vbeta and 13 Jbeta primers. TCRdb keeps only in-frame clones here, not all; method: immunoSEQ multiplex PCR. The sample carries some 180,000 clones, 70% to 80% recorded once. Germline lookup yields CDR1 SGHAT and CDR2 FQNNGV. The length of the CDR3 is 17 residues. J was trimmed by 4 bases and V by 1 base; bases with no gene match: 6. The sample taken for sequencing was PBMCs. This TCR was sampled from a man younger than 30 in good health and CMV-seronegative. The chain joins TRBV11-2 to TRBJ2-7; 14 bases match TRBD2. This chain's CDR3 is CASSLGGTSGRLYEQYF. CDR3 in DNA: TGTGCCAGCAGCTTAGGTGGGACTAGCGGGAGATTGTACGAGCAGTACTTC.